This T cell receptor (beta chain) appears in the sequencing data of a study of T cells in Graves' hyperthyroidism and ophthalmopathy. The overall study: Peripheral blood draws took place at initial diagnosis, ahead of any treatment. Study findings and constraints: Blood shared most expanded thyroid clonotypes above 0.001.

Diagnoses used clinical symptoms, serum thyroxine and TRAb, thyroid ultrasound and orbital computed tomography. Fresh peripheral blood, 8 to 10 ml, was the source of the PBMCs. Trimming removed 5 bases from V and 5 bases from J; junction bases left unmatched: 12. Germline CDR1 and CDR2: MNHEY and SVGEGT. The CDR3 is made up of 15 amino acids. This clonotype was detected many times. What it binds is not known. Regions amplified from RNA transcripts were the TCR beta CDR3 regions. Researchers ran a first-round RT-PCR on the TCR CDR3 using the HTBI primer set. TCRdb called the multiplex PCR reads again in MiXCR, with one record for every CDR3 protein. The table includes approximately 690,000 distinct CDR3 sequences, less than 25% detected once.

The rearrangement uses TRBV6-2 or TRBV6-3 and TRBJ2-7; 7 bases fit TRBD2. This sequence was found in a man aged 25 to 40 with Graves' ophthalmopathy. Sequencing was performed on blood. CDR3 sequence: CASSELARRFDEQYF. The CDR3, as DNA: TGTGCCAGCAGTGAACTAGCGCGGCGATTTGACGAGCAGTACTTC.